Shown below are 22 T cell receptor beta chains from a single sample sequenced in a study of blood T cells in healthy people across ages. PCR was performed a second time for about 6 to 12 cycles using a sample-barcoded 5' primer and a J-beta primer mix. Each CDR3 protein is one row after TCRdb ran MiXCR on the 5' RACE reads. The sample lists approximately 2,000,000 distinct CDR3 sequences, about two fifths occurring once. The sample comprised blood. Source of these receptors: a human donor in good health.

With respect to this clonotype: This clone may be a read error of a much larger clone one base away. V gene TRBV27 combines with J gene TRBJ2-6; D perhaps matches TRBD1 (6 bases). CDR3 length: 16 residues. From germline, CDR1 is MNHEY and CDR2 SMNVEV (reference sequence). CDR3 DNA: TGTGCCAGCAGTTTATCTCCAGGGGCTGGGGCCAACGTCCCGACTTTC. Protein product: CASSLSPGAGANVPTF.

This chain uses TRBV5-1 with TRBJ1-2; TRBD1 aligns across 7 bases. Trimming at V came to 3 bases and at J to 7 bases, leaving 6 bases not matched to a gene. The V gene's germline CDR1 is SGHRS and CDR2 YFSETQ. The CDR3 covers 13 residues. CDR3 loop: CASSSGRGSGYTF. The DNA of the CDR3 is TGCGCCAGCAGCTCTGGCAGGGGGAGTGGCTACACCTTC.

This clonotype was seen once. The gene calls are TRBV5-1 and TRBJ2-1; TRBD1 is a possible D gene (6 bases). Trimming removed 7 bases from V and 10 bases from J, with 21 bases in between. CDR1 and CDR2 (germline): SGHRS, YFSETQ. The CDR3 is 14 residues long. The CDR3 reads CASGVGLLGHEQFF. CDR3 nucleotides: TGCGCCAGCGGCGTCGGCCTGTTGGGACACGAGCAGTTCTTC.

This clonotype was counted between two and nine times. Here the CDR3 DNA reads TGTGCCAGCAGCCGCGATCGACCAAGGACCGGAGGCTACACCTTC. Its translation is CASSRDRPRTGGYTF. The chain links TRBV11-3 to TRBJ1-2; D is undetermined. Trimming pared 5 bases from V and 8 bases from J, leaving 21 bases between. The length of the CDR3 is 15 residues. The germline V gene has CDR1 SGHNT and CDR2 YENEEA.

J is TRBJ2-5 and V is TRBV28, with D maybe TRBD2 (7 bases). CDR1 and CDR2 (germline): MDHEN, SYDVKM. Trimming removed 3 bases at V and 6 bases at J, with 17 bases between. The CDR3 consists of 15 residues. The CDR3 sequence: CASSFIAAGAQTQYF. In DNA form, the CDR3 reads TGTGCCAGCAGTTTCATCGCCGCGGGGGCACAGACCCAGTACTTC.

The chain couples TRBV5-6 to TRBJ1-6, with a tentative D call TRBD1 (5 bases). CDR1 is SGHDT, CDR2 YYEEEE, per germline. The CDR3 consists of 15 residues. The V end lost 1 base, the J end lost 9 bases, and 14 bases lay between the germline ends. DNA of the CDR3: TGTGCCAGCAGCTTGACCGGGACGGGGAGTTCACCCCTCCACTTT. This translates into CASSLTGTGSSPLHF.

This clonotype was counted between two and nine times. The CDR3 DNA reads TGTGCCAGCAGTTGGGACAAAAGCACAGATACGCAGTATTTT. Its translation is CASSWDKSTDTQYF. J is TRBJ2-3 and V is TRBV2; maybe TRBD1 (6 bases). Per germline, CDR1 SNHLY and CDR2 FYNNEI. Deletions cut 5 bases from V and 0 bases from J, with 9 bases between. This CDR3 is 14 amino acids long. Drawing the rest from reference TRBV2 and TRBJ2-3, the complete variable domain is EPEVTQTPSHQVTQMGQEVILRCVPISNHLYFYWYRQILGQKVEFLVSFYNNEISEKSEIFDDQFSVERPDGSNFTLKIRSTKLEDSAMYFCASSWDKSTDTQYFGPGTRLTVL.

Concerning this clonotype: Given a much more abundant clone one base away, this may be a read error. This chain uses TRBV2 with TRBJ2-7; D tentatively reads TRBD1 or TRBD2 (5 bases each). CDR1 and CDR2 from the germline V gene are SNHLY and FYNNEI. The CDR3 length is 14 residues. V shed 6 bases and J shed 0 bases, with 12 bases lying between them. CDR3 DNA: TGTGCCAGCAGGAGACGGGGCAACTCCTACGAGCAGTACTTC. It yields the protein CASRRRGNSYEQYF.

In DNA form, the CDR3 reads TGTGCCAGCAGTCATTACAGGGGGTCGTACAATGAGCAGTTCTTC. This gives the protein CASSHYRGSYNEQFF. This chain connects TRBV28 to TRBJ2-1; 8 bases fit TRBD1. V shed 5 bases, J shed 4 bases, and the junction held 7 bases outside the gene matches. Germline-derived CDR1 and CDR2 are MDHEN and SYDVKM. CDR3 length: 15 amino acids. Variable domain in full (rest from reference TRBV28 and TRBJ2-1): DVKVTQSSRYLVKRTGEKVFLECVQDMDHENMFWYRQDPGLGLRLIYFSYDVKMKEKGDIPEGYSVSREKKERFSLILESASTNQTSMYLCASSHYRGSYNEQFFGPGTRLTVL.

The chain couples TRBV7-8 to TRBJ2-1, with D perhaps TRBD2 (6 bases). Near its end, the DNA agrees better with TRBJ2-7, so the J call may be wrong. CDR1 and CDR2 (germline): SGHVS, FQNEAQ. This CDR3 region has 13 residues. The CDR3 DNA follows: TGTGCCAGCAGCGGACTACTCAGAAGCGAGCAGTACTTC. It codes for CASSGLLRSEQYF.

About this clonotype itself: A much larger clone differs from this one at a single base, so this may be a read error. The J gene is TRBJ2-5, the V gene TRBV3-1; D is unclear. Germline assignment: CDR1 LGHDT and CDR2 YNNKEL (reference sequence). The V gene lost 2 bases and the J gene lost 3 bases, with 4 bases spanning the gap. The CDR3 length is 12 residues. Here the CDR3 DNA reads TGTGCCAGCAGCCAACTAAAAGAGACCCAGTACTTC. Translating gives CASSQLKETQYF.

A note on this clonotype: Mismatch with germline at one junction end may stem from a read error. The chain uses TRBV20-1 and TRBJ2-7, with TRBD2 matching over 15 bases. Germline lookup yields CDR1 DFQATT and CDR2 SNEGSKA (reference sequence). The CDR3 length is 17 residues. The CDR3 reads CSAIDQGTSGRNYEQYF. The CDR3 DNA follows: TGCAGCGCTATAGATCAAGGGACTAGCGGGAGGAACTACGAGCAGTACTTC.

The chain uses TRBV5-8 and TRBJ2-1; maybe TRBD1 (6 bases). The germline V gene encodes CDR1 SGHTS and CDR2 YDEGEE. V was shortened by 2 bases and J by 5 bases, with 14 bases between the two germline ends. This CDR3 region has 15 residues. CDR3 loop: CASSFNRDINNEQFF. In DNA form, the CDR3 reads TGTGCCAGCAGCTTTAACCGGGACATCAACAATGAGCAGTTCTTC.

This rearrangement joins TRBV4-1 to TRBJ1-4; D unclear. V lost 4 bases and J lost 12, with 30 bases in between. Germline CDR1 is MGHRA and CDR2 is YSYEKL. The CDR3 is 18 residues long. The CDR3, as DNA: TGCGCCAGCAGCCCAAGAGGGATTGAGAAGAGGGCGAGGTTGGAACTGTTTTTT. Translating it yields CASSPRGIEKRARLELFF.

There are a few counts of this clonotype. This chain connects TRBV2 to TRBJ2-5; 9 bases line up with TRBD1. There are 15 residues in the CDR3. CDR1 is SNHLY and CDR2 is FYNNEI in the germline V gene. V dropped 6 bases and J dropped 0; count of bases not matched to a gene: 5. CDR3 in amino acids: CASSRDREYQETQYF. The CDR3 nucleotides read TGTGCCAGCAGCAGGGACAGGGAGTACCAAGAGACCCAGTACTTC.

This clonotype was seen a few times. CDR3 nucleotides: TGTGCCATCAGCCGGGACAGGGCCCCCCGGGATTCACCCCTCCACTTT. Amino acids: CAISRDRAPRDSPLHF. V and J are TRBV10-3 and TRBJ1-6; TRBD1 aligns across 9 bases. Germline CDR1 is ENHRY and CDR2 is SYGVKD. The CDR3 totals 16 residues. The ends lost 6 bases at V and 8 bases at J; junction bases unmatched: 11.

With regard to this clonotype: One end of the junction varies from germline; a read error may be responsible. The chain has TRBV5-1 and TRBJ2-7; D is unclear. Germline V CDR1 and CDR2: SGHRS, YFSETQ. CDR3 length equals 14 residues. The chain's CDR3 is CASNLGRQPYEQYF. In nucleotides, the CDR3 is TGCGCCAGCAACTTGGGTAGACAACCCTACGAGCAGTACTTC.

This clonotype showed up many times. The genes are TRBV12-3 or TRBV12-4 and TRBJ1-2; unclear D gene. The CDR3 length is 12 residues. Trimming took 3 bases from V and 5 from J, leaving 7 bases between them. CDR3 region: CASSFLQYGYTF. CDR3 bases: TGTGCCAGCAGTTTTCTGCAGTATGGCTACACCTTC.

This clonotype has only a few counts. The chain joins TRBV4-3 to TRBJ2-1; D ambiguous. The germline gives CDR1 LGHNA, CDR2 YSLEER. Trimming pared 0 bases from V and 0 bases from J, leaving 9 bases between. CDR3 length: 16 amino acids. The CDR3 DNA reads TGCGCCAGCAGCCAAGAGAGCTTTAGCTCCTACAATGAGCAGTTCTTC. It specifies CASSQESFSSYNEQFF.

This clonotype was seen more than once but under ten times. The junction departs from germline at one end; a sequencing error may be responsible. This chain uses TRBV4-3 with TRBJ1-6; D unresolved. CDR3 length: 12 residues. Germline-derived CDR1 and CDR2 are LGHNA and YSLEER. The CDR3 loop is CVSSQLGSPLHF. Written as DNA, the CDR3 is TGCGTCAGCAGCCAATTAGGGTCACCCCTCCACTTT.

The CDR3 DNA is TGTGCCAGCAGCCCCCCGACGGACAAGACCTCTGGGGCCAACGTCCTGACTTTC. It encodes CASSPPTDKTSGANVLTF. The V call is TRBV7-9, the J call TRBJ2-6; a weak D match, TRBD1 (5 bases). Deletions cut 5 bases from V and 0 bases from J, with 17 bases between. The CDR3 covers 18 residues. Germline V gene sequence: CDR1 SEHNR, CDR2 FQNEAQ (reference sequence).

Remarks on this clonotype: Since a much larger clone is just one base distant, this may be a read error. This chain connects TRBV5-1 to TRBJ1-1; D unclear. CDR1 SGHRS and CDR2 YFSETQ come from the germline V gene. This CDR3 comprises 13 residues. CDR3 sequence reads: CTSSLAEDTEAFF. The CDR3 nucleotides are TGCACCAGCAGCTTGGCCGAGGACACTGAAGCTTTCTTT.